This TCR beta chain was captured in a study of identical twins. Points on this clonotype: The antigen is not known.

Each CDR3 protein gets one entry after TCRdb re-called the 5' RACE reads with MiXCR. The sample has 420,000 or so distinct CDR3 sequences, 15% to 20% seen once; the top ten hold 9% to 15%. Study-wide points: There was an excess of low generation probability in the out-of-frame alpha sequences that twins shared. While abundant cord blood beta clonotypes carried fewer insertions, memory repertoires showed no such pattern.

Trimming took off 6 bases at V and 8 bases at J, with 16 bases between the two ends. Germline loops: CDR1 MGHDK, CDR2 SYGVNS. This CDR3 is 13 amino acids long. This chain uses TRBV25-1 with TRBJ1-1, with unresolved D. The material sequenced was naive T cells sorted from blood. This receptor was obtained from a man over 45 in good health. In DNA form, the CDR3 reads TGTGCCAGCAGGGGCTGGGGAGATTACGAAGCTTTCTTT. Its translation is CASRGWGDYEAFF. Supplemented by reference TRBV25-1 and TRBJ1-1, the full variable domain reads EADIYQTPRYLVIGTGKKITLECSQTMGHDKMYWYQQDPGMELHLIHYSYGVNSTEKGDLSSESTVSRIRTEHFPLTLESARPSHTSQYLCASRGWGDYEAFFGQGTRLTVV.